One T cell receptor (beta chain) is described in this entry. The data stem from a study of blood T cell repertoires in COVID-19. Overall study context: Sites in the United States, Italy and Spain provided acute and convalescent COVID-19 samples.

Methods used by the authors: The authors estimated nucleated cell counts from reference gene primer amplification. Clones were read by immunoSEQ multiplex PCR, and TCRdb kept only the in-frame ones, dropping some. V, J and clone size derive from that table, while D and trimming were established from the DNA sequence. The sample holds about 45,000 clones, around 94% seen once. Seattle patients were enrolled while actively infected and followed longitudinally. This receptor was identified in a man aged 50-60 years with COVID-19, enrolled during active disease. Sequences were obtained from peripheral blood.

The CDR3 loop is CASSSPEGTGNFF. The CDR3, as DNA: TGCGCCAGCAGCTCCCCCGAAGGGACAGGGAACTTCTTC. The genes are TRBV5-1 and TRBJ2-1, with TRBD1 matching over 9 bases. The CDR3 is 13 amino acids. Germline values: CDR1 SGHRS, CDR2 YFSETQ. Trimming removed 3 bases from V and 16 bases from J; junction bases left unmatched: 11.